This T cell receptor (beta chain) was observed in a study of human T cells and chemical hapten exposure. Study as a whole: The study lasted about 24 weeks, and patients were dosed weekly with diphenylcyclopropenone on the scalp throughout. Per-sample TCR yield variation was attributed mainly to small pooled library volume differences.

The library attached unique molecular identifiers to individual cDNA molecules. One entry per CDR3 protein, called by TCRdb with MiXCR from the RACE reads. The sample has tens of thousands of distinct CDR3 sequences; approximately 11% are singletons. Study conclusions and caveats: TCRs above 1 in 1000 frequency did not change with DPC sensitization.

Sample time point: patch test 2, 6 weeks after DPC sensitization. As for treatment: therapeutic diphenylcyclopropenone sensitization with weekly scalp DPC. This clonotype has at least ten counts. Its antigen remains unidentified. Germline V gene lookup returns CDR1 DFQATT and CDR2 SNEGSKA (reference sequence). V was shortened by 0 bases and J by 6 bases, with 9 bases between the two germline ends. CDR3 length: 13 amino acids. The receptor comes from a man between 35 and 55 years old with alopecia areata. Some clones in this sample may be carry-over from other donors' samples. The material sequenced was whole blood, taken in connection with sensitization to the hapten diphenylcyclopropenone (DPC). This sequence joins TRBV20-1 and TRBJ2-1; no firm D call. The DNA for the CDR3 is TGCAGTGCTAGAGAGGACCTCTCCAATGAGCAGTTCTTC. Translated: CSAREDLSNEQFF.